The clone carrying this TCR beta chain was picked up one time. This sample stems from a study of T cell changes during pregnancy in multiple sclerosis. This CDR3 spans 11 amino acids. Germline-derived CDR1 and CDR2 are SNHLY and FYNNEI. V shed 5 bases and J shed 2 bases, with 2 bases lying between them. Generated by immunoSEQ multiplex PCR, the TCRdb table keeps only in-frame clones and is missing some. The sample lists 100,000 or so clones, almost 95% seen once, with less than 2.5% in the top ten. This clonotype originated in a female donor with multiple sclerosis, enrolled in a pregnancy study. Sequenced material: peripheral blood, taken in the third trimester of pregnancy. The V call is TRBV2, the J call TRBJ2-3; D gene uncertain. The CDR3 DNA follows: TGTGCCAGCAGTTACACAGATACGCAGTATTTT. Translation gives CASSYTDTQYF. The full variable domain, its missing parts supplied by reference TRBV2 and TRBJ2-3, is EPEVTQTPSHQVTQMGQEVILRCVPISNHLYFYWYRQILGQKVEFLVSFYNNEISEKSEIFDDQFSVERPDGSNFTLKIRSTKLEDSAMYFCASSYTDTQYFGPGTRLTVL.